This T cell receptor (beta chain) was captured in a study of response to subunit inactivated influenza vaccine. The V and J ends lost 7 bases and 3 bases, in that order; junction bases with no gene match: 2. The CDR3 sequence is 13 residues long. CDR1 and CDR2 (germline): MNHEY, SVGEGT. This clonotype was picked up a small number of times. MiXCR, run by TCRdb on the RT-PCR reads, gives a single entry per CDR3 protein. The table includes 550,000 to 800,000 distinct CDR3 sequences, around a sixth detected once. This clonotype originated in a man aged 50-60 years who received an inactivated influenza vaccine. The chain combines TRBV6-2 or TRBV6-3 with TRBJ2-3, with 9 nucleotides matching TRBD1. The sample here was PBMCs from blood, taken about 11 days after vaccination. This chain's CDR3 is CASTDRGTDTQYF. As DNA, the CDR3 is TGTGCCAGCACGGACAGGGGAACAGATACGCAGTATTTT.